The clone carrying this T cell receptor beta chain was detected only a few times. Its antigen is as yet unknown. This entry is derived from a study of OX40 agonist ivuxolimab in advanced cancers. Study background: Ivuxolimab is a fully human IgG2 antibody that activates OX40 (CD134). The diagnoses of dose-escalation patients were hepatocellular carcinoma, melanoma, renal cell or head and neck cancer. Three individuals attained partial responses, comprising one hepatocellular carcinoma case and two cutaneous melanoma cases. Study outcomes and limitations: The study found that CD8+ T cells averaged more expanded clones than CD4+.

The CDR3 runs to 11 residues. Trimming removed 6 bases at V and 0 bases at J, with 2 bases between. In germline, CDR1 is ENHRY, CDR2 SYGVKD. This table comes from immunoSEQ multiplex PCR, and its TCRdb copy is limited to in-frame clones, with some not included. The sample has approximately 24,000 clones, around 83% seen once. The chain uses TRBV10-3 and TRBJ1-1; D is uncertain. The sample was CD4+ or CD8+ T cells sorted from blood, taken in a trial of the OX40 agonist ivuxolimab. This TCR was recovered from an adult with an advanced solid tumor such as melanoma, head and neck, liver or kidney cancer. CDR3 amino acids: CAIRVNTEAFF. The CDR3 DNA follows: TGTGCCATCAGGGTGAACACTGAAGCTTTCTTT.